This T cell receptor (beta chain) was sequenced for a study of CD8+CD57+ T cells in acquired aplastic anemia. About the study: Sorted CD4+ and CD8+ cells gave a mean 3.2 ug DNA, range about 0.19 to 27.4 ug. Mean read depth for CD4+ cells from healthy donors was around 9.9 million. General study points: Researchers report that fewer than 35 CD8+ CDR3 sequences appeared in both patients and controls. Significant differences in CD8+ Simpson's diversity were not observed between patients and controls.

Ten or more counts support this clonotype. What it recognizes is unknown. Genomic DNA constituted the template upon which TCR beta VDJ and CDR3 profiling was performed. TCRdb analysed the reads with MiXCR anew, one entry per CDR3 protein. Of roughly 130,000 distinct CDR3 sequences in the sample, around 50% were seen once. The length of the CDR3 is 14 residues. The germline gives CDR1 MNHNS, CDR2 SASEGT. Between the trimmed V and J ends, which lost 4 bases and 5 bases, there was a span of 14 bases. The V gene is TRBV6-1, the J gene TRBJ2-5, with D hard to call. The sample taken for sequencing was sorted CD4+, CD8+, or CD8+CD57+ T cells (not recorded which) from PBMCs. The receptor comes from a human donor in good health, serving as a control. CDR3 bases: TGTGCCAGCAGTGGTTACGACACCGGGGAGACCCAGTACTTC. Protein product: CASSGYDTGETQYF.